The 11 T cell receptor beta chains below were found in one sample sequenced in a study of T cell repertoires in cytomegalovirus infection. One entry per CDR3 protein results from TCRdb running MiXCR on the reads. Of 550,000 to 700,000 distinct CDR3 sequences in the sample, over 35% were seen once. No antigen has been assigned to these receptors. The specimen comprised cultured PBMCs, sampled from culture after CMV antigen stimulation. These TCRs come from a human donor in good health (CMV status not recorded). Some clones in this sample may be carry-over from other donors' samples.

The CDR3, as DNA: TGTGCCAGCAGTTTAGTGACCGGGACAGAGAACACCGGGGAGCTGTTTTTT. This gives the protein CASSLVTGTENTGELFF. The chain joins TRBV12-3 or TRBV12-4 to TRBJ2-2, with 7 bases fitting TRBD1. V lost 1 base to trimming and J lost 1 base; unmatched junction nucleotides: 6. The CDR3 sequence is 17 residues long.

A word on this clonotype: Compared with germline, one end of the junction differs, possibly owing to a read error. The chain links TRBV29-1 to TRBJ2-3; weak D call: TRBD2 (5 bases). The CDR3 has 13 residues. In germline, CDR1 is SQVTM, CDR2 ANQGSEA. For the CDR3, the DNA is TGCAGCGTTGACCAGGACCAACTAGTTACGCGGTATTTT. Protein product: CSVDQDQLVTRYF.

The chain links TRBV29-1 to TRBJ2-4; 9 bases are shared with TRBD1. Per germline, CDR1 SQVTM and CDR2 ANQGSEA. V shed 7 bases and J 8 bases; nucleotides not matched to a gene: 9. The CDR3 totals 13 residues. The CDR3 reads CSAGRDRDDIQYF. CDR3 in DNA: TGCAGCGCCGGCCGGGACAGGGACGACATTCAGTACTTC.

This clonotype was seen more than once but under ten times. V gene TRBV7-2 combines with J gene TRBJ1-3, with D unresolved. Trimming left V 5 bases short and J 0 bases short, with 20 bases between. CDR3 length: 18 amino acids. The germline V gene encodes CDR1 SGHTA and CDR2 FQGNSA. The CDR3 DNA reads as TGTGCCAGCAGCCCATTTCGGAGCCTTAGCTACTCTGGAAACACCATATATTTT. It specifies CASSPFRSLSYSGNTIYF.

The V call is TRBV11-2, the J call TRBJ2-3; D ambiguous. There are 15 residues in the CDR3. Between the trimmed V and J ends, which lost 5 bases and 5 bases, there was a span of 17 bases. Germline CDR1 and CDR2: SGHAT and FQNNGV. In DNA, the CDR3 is TGTGCCAGCAGCCTAAAGCCCTCTATAGAAGATACGCAGTATTTT. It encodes CASSLKPSIEDTQYF. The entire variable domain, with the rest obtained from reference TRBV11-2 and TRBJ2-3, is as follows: EAGVAQSPRYKIIEKRQSVAFWCNPISGHATLYWYQQILGQGPKLLIQFQNNGVVDDSQLPKDRFSAERLKGVDSTLKIQPAKLEDSAVYLCASSLKPSIEDTQYFGPGTRLTVL.

CDR3 loop: CASTIPLGRGSGANVLTF. The CDR3 region has the DNA TGTGCCAGCACCATCCCACTTGGCCGCGGATCTGGGGCCAACGTCCTGACTTTC. The chain uses TRBV12-3 or TRBV12-4 and TRBJ2-6; unclear D gene. The CDR3 covers 18 residues. The V gene lost 7 bases and the J gene lost 1 base, with 20 bases spanning the gap.

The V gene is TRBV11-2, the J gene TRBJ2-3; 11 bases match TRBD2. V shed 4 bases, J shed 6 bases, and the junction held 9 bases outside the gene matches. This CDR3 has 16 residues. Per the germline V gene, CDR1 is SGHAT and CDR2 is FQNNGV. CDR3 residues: CASSSALAGAVDTQYF. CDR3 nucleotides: TGTGCCAGCAGCTCCGCACTAGCGGGAGCGGTGGATACGCAGTATTTT.

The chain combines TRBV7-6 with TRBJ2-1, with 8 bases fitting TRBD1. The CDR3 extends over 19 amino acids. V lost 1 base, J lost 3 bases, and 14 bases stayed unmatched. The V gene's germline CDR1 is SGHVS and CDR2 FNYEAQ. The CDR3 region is CASSLVWAFGQGIYNEQFF. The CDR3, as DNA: TGTGCCAGCAGCTTAGTTTGGGCCTTTGGACAGGGAATCTACAATGAGCAGTTCTTC.

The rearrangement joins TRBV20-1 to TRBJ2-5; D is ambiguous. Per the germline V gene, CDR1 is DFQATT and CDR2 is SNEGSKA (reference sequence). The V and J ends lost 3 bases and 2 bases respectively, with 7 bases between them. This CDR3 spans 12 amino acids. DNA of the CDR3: TGCAGTGCTAGTAACGTTCAAGAGACCCAGTACTTC. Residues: CSASNVQETQYF.

CDR3 in DNA: TGTGCCATCAGTCCATTGGACAGGGGGGCGGACGGCCACGGCTACACCTTC. Amino acid sequence: CAISPLDRGADGHGYTF. V is TRBV10-3 and J is TRBJ1-2; 10 bases line up with TRBD1. The CDR3 loop spans 17 amino acids. V trimming: 5 bases; J trimming: 8 bases; junction bases outside the gene matches: 17. The germline V gene encodes CDR1 ENHRY and CDR2 SYGVKD.

Written as DNA, the CDR3 is TGTGCCAGCACCCACCAACCGCACGGTGGGGTCCAAGAGACCCAGTACTTC. It translates to CASTHQPHGGVQETQYF. The gene calls are TRBV11-2 and TRBJ2-5; unclear D gene. From germline, CDR1 is SGHAT and CDR2 FQNNGV. The CDR3 consists of 17 residues. Trimming took off 7 bases at V and 1 base at J, with 22 bases between the two ends.